These T cell receptor beta chains were read from a single sample in a study of cytomegalovirus exposure and HLA in healthy donors. The method was immunoSEQ multiplex PCR; TCRdb's version includes in-frame clones alone and lacks a portion of them. The table lists 120,000 or so clones, around nine tenths of them singletons. The sequencing input was PBMCs. Receptor source: a young woman in good health and CMV-seronegative. The CDR3 runs from the conserved cysteine through the conserved F or W. The D gene is left open where the match is weak. Rows give clone size only sometimes, using once, few, many, or a class for an expanded clone.

v_gene	d_gene	j_gene	len	abundance	CDR3aa	CDR3nt
TRBV30	NA	TRBJ1-1	12	once	CAWKLLNTEAFF	TGTGCCTGGAAACTCCTGAACACTGAAGCTTTCTTT
TRBV7-3	NA	TRBJ1-1	15	NA	CASSVTGAGVTEAFF	TGTGCCAGCAGCGTGACAGGAGCGGGGGTCACTGAAGCTTTCTTT
TRBV6-6	TRBD1	TRBJ1-5	14	few	CASSQTGANMPQHF	TGTGCCAGCAGTCAGACAGGGGCTAATATGCCCCAGCATTTT
TRBV28	TRBD1	TRBJ2-1	17	NA	CASSLSGLGQGVSIEFF	TGTGCCAGCAGTTTAAGTGGGCTAGGACAGGGGGTCTCCATCGAGTTCTTC
TRBV6-5	NA	TRBJ2-3	13	NA	CASLGLRTDTQYF	TGTGCCAGCTTGGGACTCCGCACAGATACGCAGTATTTT
TRBV7-2	NA	TRBJ2-2	15	few	CASSQLVPRTGELFF	TGTGCCAGCAGCCAACTAGTCCCCCGGACCGGGGAGCTGTTTTTT
TRBV7-9	NA	TRBJ1-1	14	few	CASSLITLNTEAFF	TGTGCCAGCAGCTTAATTACTCTGAACACTGAAGCTTTCTTT
TRBV6-5	NA	TRBJ1-1	12	NA	CASRDGSTEAFF	TGTGCCAGCAGGGACGGGAGCACTGAAGCTTTCTTT
TRBV29-1	NA	TRBJ2-7	13	NA	CSANAGFWNEQYF	TGCAGCGCCAACGCGGGGTTTTGGAACGAGCAGTACTTC
TRBV12-5	NA	TRBJ1-2	12	NA	CASLLQAAGYTF	TGTGCTAGTCTCCTCCAAGCGGCTGGCTACACCTTC